Presented here are 20 T cell receptor beta chains from one specimen sequenced in a study of a mutant IDH1 vaccine in newly diagnosed glioma. These receptors' antigens are unknown. Time point indicated: week 35, safety follow-up. All doses held 300 ug of mutant IDH1 20-mer peptide, with topical imiquimod. The assay was immunoSEQ multiplex PCR, and TCRdb's table has in-frame clones only and misses some. The table has about 32,000 clones, 80% seen once; the top ten hold roughly 3.2%. The sample was PBMCs, taken from a glioma patient whose treatment included an IDH1 peptide vaccine. The source of these receptors is a man aged 40-49 years with glioma. Some clones in this sample may be carry-over from other donors' samples.

CDR3 nucleotide sequence: TGCGCCAGCAGCTTGGCGGGACAGTCTGGAAACACCATATATTTT. Translating gives CASSLAGQSGNTIYF. The rearrangement links TRBV5-1 to TRBJ1-3, with 7 bases identical to TRBD1. The length of the CDR3 is 15 residues. Looked up from germline, CDR1 is SGHRS and CDR2 is YFSETQ. After removal of 0 bases from V and 1 base from J, the junction contained 1 base not matched to a gene.

As to this clone: Mismatch with germline at one junction end may stem from a read error. The rearrangement joins TRBV6-1 to TRBJ2-6; the D is unclear. Germline V lookup: CDR1 MNHNS, CDR2 SASEGT. This CDR3 is built from 15 residues. The CDR3 nucleotides are TGTGCCAGCAATGAACCCAGATCTGGGGCCAACGTCCTGACTTTC. This translates into CASNEPRSGANVLTF.

The genes are TRBV15 and TRBJ1-6; D is ambiguous. The CDR3 totals 15 residues. Trimming pared 5 bases from V and 7 bases from J, leaving 15 bases between. Germline V lookup: CDR1 LNHNV, CDR2 YYDKDF (reference sequence). Here the CDR3 reads CATSQGIVRNSPLHF. DNA for the CDR3: TGTGCCACCAGCCAAGGAATTGTACGGAATTCACCCCTCCACTTT.

The chain couples TRBV5-1 to TRBJ1-2, with D possibly TRBD1 on 6 matching bases. The V end lost 0 bases, the J end lost 0 bases, and 15 bases lay between the germline ends. The V gene's germline CDR1 is SGHRS and CDR2 YFSETQ. The CDR3 is 17 amino acids. The CDR3 sequence: CASSLALGAASNYGYTF. Here the CDR3 DNA reads TGCGCCAGCAGCTTGGCGCTGGGGGCAGCCTCTAACTATGGCTACACCTTC.

V usage is TRBV30 and J usage is TRBJ2-2; no clear D. The CDR3 is 12 amino acids. V was clipped by 2 bases and J by 0 bases, with 1 base between them. Germline-derived CDR1 and CDR2 are GTSNPN and SVGIG (reference sequence). The CDR3 sequence: CAWSSNTGELFF. The CDR3 region has the DNA TGTGCCTGGAGTTCGAACACCGGGGAGCTGTTTTTT.

CDR3 amino acids: CASSRTSGGNTGELFF. The CDR3 region has the DNA TGTGCCAGCAGCCGCACTAGCGGGGGGAACACCGGGGAGCTGTTTTTT. The V gene is TRBV7-6, the J gene TRBJ2-2; TRBD2 aligns across 11 bases. The CDR3 totals 16 residues. Per germline, CDR1 SGHVS and CDR2 FNYEAQ. V gave up 5 bases and J gave up 1 base; unmatched junction bases: 3. The full variable domain, completed using reference TRBV7-6 and TRBJ2-2, is GAGVSQSPRYKVTKRGQDVALRCDPISGHVSLYWYRQALGQGPEFLTYFNYEAQQDKSGLPNDRFSAERPEGSISTLTIQRTEQRDSAMYRCASSRTSGGNTGELFFGEGSRLTVL.

V usage is TRBV6-5 and J usage is TRBJ2-5; D is unclear. Germline lookup yields CDR1 MNHEY and CDR2 SVGAGI. Between the trimmed V and J ends, which lost 8 bases and 4 bases, there was a span of 5 bases. CDR3 size: 10 residues. As DNA, the CDR3 is TGTGCCAGCGGGCGAGAGACCCAGTACTTC. Translated, it gives CASGRETQYF.

Note on this clone: Other DNA sequences within the sample encode an identical CDR3. The V gene is TRBV30, the J gene TRBJ1-5, with 8 bases lining up with TRBD1. This CDR3 is 13 amino acids long. The ends lost 5 bases at V and 1 base at J; junction bases unmatched: 1. Germline CDR1 and CDR2: GTSNPN and SVGIG (reference sequence). Here the CDR3 reads CAWGTGSNQPQHF. The CDR3 DNA reads as TGTGCCTGGGGGACAGGCAGCAATCAGCCCCAGCATTTT.

The chain carries TRBV14 and TRBJ2-1; D gene ambiguous. The germline CDR1 and CDR2 sequences are SGHDN and FVKESK. V was trimmed by 4 bases and J by 0 bases, leaving 10 bases between them. The CDR3 extends over 15 amino acids. The CDR3 DNA reads as TGTGCCAGCAGCCGAGAGAATATCTCCTACAATGAGCAGTTCTTC. Protein product: CASSRENISYNEQFF.

This clone was seen just once. The V gene is TRBV12-5, the J gene TRBJ2-2; 7 bases are a match to TRBD1. V shed 2 bases, J shed 5 bases, and the junction held 8 bases outside the gene matches. Germline V gene lookup returns CDR1 LGHNT and CDR2 FRNRAP. The CDR3 has 16 amino acids. CDR3 in DNA: TGTGCTAGTGGTTTGATGGAGACAGGGTGGACCGGGGAGCTGTTTTTT. Translated: CASGLMETGWTGELFF.

J is TRBJ2-2 and V is TRBV7-2; no clear D gene. Trimming pared 2 bases from V and 0 bases from J, leaving 1 base between. The length of the CDR3 is 13 residues. Germline CDR1 and CDR2: SGHTA and FQGNSA. The CDR3 region is CASSLTNTGELFF. CDR3 sequence (DNA): TGTGCCAGCAGCTTAACGAACACCGGGGAGCTGTTTTTT.

This chain uses TRBV30 with TRBJ2-7; D is uncertain. This CDR3 contains 13 residues. The germline V gene encodes CDR1 GTSNPN and CDR2 SVGIG (reference sequence). V was shortened by 5 bases and J by 0 bases, with 11 bases between the two germline ends. CDR3: CAWLKQSSYEQYF. Here the CDR3 DNA reads TGTGCCTGGCTCAAACAGAGCTCCTACGAGCAGTACTTC.

The CDR3 sequence: CASSLGATSTDTQYF. As DNA, the CDR3 is TGTGCCAGCAGCTTGGGGGCCACTAGCACAGATACGCAGTATTTT. The gene calls are TRBV5-4 and TRBJ2-3; D gene uncertain. Per germline, CDR1 SGHNT and CDR2 YYREEE (reference sequence). Trimming removed 0 bases at V and 0 bases at J, with 8 bases between. This CDR3 comprises 15 residues.

Only a few counts were recorded for this clone. DNA for the CDR3: TGCGCCAGCAGCTTGTCAGGGCTTTCCACTGAAGCTTTCTTT. Translating it yields CASSLSGLSTEAFF. J is TRBJ1-1 and V is TRBV5-1; D is perhaps TRBD1 (5 bases). Trimming cost V 1 base and J 4 bases, with 11 bases left between them. The CDR3 is 14 amino acids. CDR1 and CDR2 (germline): SGHRS, YFSETQ.

The chain has TRBV27 and TRBJ1-1; 10 bases are a match to TRBD1. V lost 5 bases, J lost 7 bases, and 4 bases stayed unmatched. Germline assignment: CDR1 MNHEY and CDR2 SMNVEV (reference sequence). The CDR3 is 13 amino acids. CDR3 protein: CASSLRTGGEAFF. CDR3 coding DNA: TGTGCCAGCAGTCTCCGGACAGGGGGTGAAGCTTTCTTT.

V usage is TRBV5-1 and J usage is TRBJ1-2; possibly TRBD1 for D (5 bases). V lost 2 bases and J 2 bases, leaving 7 bases between the germline ends. The CDR3 covers 13 residues. Per germline, CDR1 SGHRS and CDR2 YFSETQ. The CDR3 here is CASSLQANYGYTF. The CDR3 nucleotides read TGCGCCAGCAGCTTACAGGCGAACTATGGCTACACCTTC.

This chain links TRBV7-9 with TRBJ1-1, with unresolved D. Trimming left V 3 bases short and J 3 bases short, with 8 bases between. Germline CDR1 and CDR2: SEHNR and FQNEAQ (reference sequence). The CDR3 loop spans 13 amino acids. In nucleotides, the CDR3 is TGTGCCAGCAGCTTTGCGGGGTACACTGAAGCTTTCTTT. It specifies CASSFAGYTEAFF.

J is TRBJ1-1 and V is TRBV11-2; D uncertain. In germline, CDR1 is SGHAT, CDR2 FQNNGV. With 4 bases removed from V and 0 bases from J, the gap between germline ends came to 12 bases. The CDR3 has 15 amino acids. CDR3 residues: CASSSWDGLNTEAFF. The CDR3 DNA sequence: TGTGCCAGCAGCTCATGGGATGGGTTGAACACTGAAGCTTTCTTT.

The V call is TRBV19, the J call TRBJ2-3, with TRBD2 as a possible D gene (6 bases). The CDR3 length is 13 residues. V lost 4 bases and J 6 bases, leaving 11 bases between the germline ends. Germline V gives CDR1 LNHDA, CDR2 SQIVND (reference sequence). As DNA, the CDR3 is TGTGCCAGTAGTAATTTAGCGGCCGATACGCAGTATTTT. Encoded protein: CASSNLAADTQYF.

The CDR3 spells CASSSGAMYGYTF. CDR3 bases: TGTGCCAGCAGTTCAGGGGCCATGTATGGCTACACCTTC. The V and J genes are TRBV6-5 and TRBJ1-2, with a possible D match to TRBD1 (6 bases). The CDR3 extends over 13 amino acids. Per germline, CDR1 MNHEY and CDR2 SVGAGI. Deletions cut 4 bases from V and 5 bases from J, with 11 bases between.